These T cell receptor beta chains were read from a single sample in a study of T cell responses to AZD1222 COVID-19 vaccine. The assay was immunoSEQ multiplex PCR, and TCRdb's table has in-frame clones only and misses some. Of 150,000 to 180,000 clones listed, less than 95% are singletons. The sample in question was peripheral blood, obtained on day 0 of AZD1222 vaccination. Every receptor here comes from an adult in good health. The CDR3 runs from the conserved cysteine through the conserved F or W. D genes are given only for firm matches. The size entry is marked missing in some rows and otherwise reads once, few, many or a size class.

d_gene	v_gene	abundance	len	j_gene	CDR3aa	CDR3nt
TRBD1	TRBV12-3/TRBV12-4	-	13	TRBJ1-2	CASSGDRSYGYTF	TGTGCCAGCAGTGGGGACAGGTCCTATGGCTACACCTTC
TRBD2	TRBV24-1	-	18	TRBJ2-3	CATSDRLRLAGEADTQYF	TGTGCCACCAGTGATCGACTAAGACTAGCGGGAGAGGCAGATACGCAGTATTTT
TRBD1	TRBV28	once	20	TRBJ2-2	CASSSITGTGAKGDTGELFF	TGTGCCAGCAGTTCTATTACCGGGACAGGGGCGAAAGGTGACACCGGGGAGCTGTTTTTT
-	TRBV3-1/TRBV3-2	-	15	TRBJ1-2	CASSPGTPSWYGYTF	TGTGCCAGCAGCCCCGGGACACCTTCGTGGTATGGCTACACCTTC
-	TRBV10-3	-	13	TRBJ1-1	CAISEGRMTEAFF	TGTGCCATCAGTGAGGGGAGGATGACTGAAGCTTTCTTT
-	TRBV28	few	12	TRBJ2-7	CASSLRGYEQYF	TGTGCCAGCAGTTTAAGGGGCTACGAGCAGTACTTC
-	TRBV5-1	-	14	TRBJ2-5	CASSFDGGAQTQYF	TGCGCCAGCAGCTTCGACGGGGGCGCCCAGACCCAGTACTTC
-	TRBV6-5	-	14	TRBJ2-3	CASSYSRGSHTQYF	TGTGCCAGCAGTTACTCGAGAGGCTCTCATACGCAGTATTTT
TRBD1	TRBV7-9	-	15	TRBJ1-1	CASSLITGGGTEAFF	TGTGCCAGCAGCTTAATTACAGGGGGAGGTACTGAAGCTTTCTTT
-	TRBV2	-	14	TRBJ2-2	CASSGGRGTGELFF	TGTGCCAGCAGTGGAGGGAGAGGTACCGGGGAGCTGTTTTTT
TRBD2	TRBV7-6	-	16	TRBJ2-1	CASSPGGSGRAIEQFF	TGTGCCAGCAGCCCCGGTGGTAGCGGGAGGGCCATTGAGCAGTTCTTC
-	TRBV14	once	15	TRBJ2-2	CASSQYTGNTGELFF	TGTGCCAGCAGCCAATACACTGGAAACACCGGGGAGCTGTTTTTT
-	TRBV11-2	-	14	TRBJ2-5	CASSLLSEKGTQYF	TGTGCCAGCAGCTTACTTAGCGAGAAAGGGACCCAGTACTTC
TRBD2	TRBV9	-	14	TRBJ2-1	CASSETSAYNEQFF	TGTGCCAGCAGCGAGACTAGCGCCTACAATGAGCAGTTCTTC
-	TRBV13	-	14	TRBJ2-2	CASSFSGNTGELFF	TGTGCCAGCAGCTTCAGCGGAAACACCGGGGAGCTGTTTTTT
TRBD1	TRBV27	-	18	TRBJ1-1	CASSSDTGTEIRGTEAFF	TGTGCCAGCAGTTCGGATACCGGGACAGAAATAAGGGGGACTGAAGCTTTCTTT
TRBD2	TRBV5-4	few	15	TRBJ2-1	CASSSAQREHDEQFF	TGTGCCAGCAGCTCGGCCCAGCGGGAGCACGATGAGCAGTTCTTC
TRBD1	TRBV15	-	15	TRBJ2-1	CATSSTGGINNEQFF	TGTGCCACCAGCAGTACAGGGGGAATAAACAATGAGCAGTTCTTC
-	TRBV24-1	-	14	TRBJ1-4	CATSDPRDQEKLFF	TGTGCCACCAGTGATCCCCGGGACCAAGAAAAACTGTTTTTT
TRBD1	TRBV11-3	-	14	TRBJ2-7	CASSFRQGVGEQYF	TGTGCCAGCAGCTTCCGACAGGGGGTAGGCGAGCAGTACTTC
TRBD1	TRBV27	-	15	TRBJ1-2	CASSFRTGAGYGYTF	TGTGCCAGCAGTTTCAGAACAGGGGCGGGCTATGGCTACACCTTC
-	TRBV5-1	once	15	TRBJ1-2	CASSFGPALGYGYTF	TGCGCCAGCAGCTTCGGGCCAGCTCTGGGCTATGGCTACACCTTC
TRBD1	TRBV28	-	15	TRBJ1-2	CASIHNRGLVYGYTF	TGTGCCAGCATCCACAACAGGGGTTTAGTCTATGGCTACACCTTC
-	TRBV18	-	18	TRBJ1-2	CASSLILPTAAGANGYTF	TGTGCCAGCTCACTAATCCTCCCGACAGCGGCAGGTGCGAATGGCTACACCTTC
TRBD1	TRBV6-5	-	13	TRBJ2-7	CASSIQGAAEQYF	TGTGCCAGCAGTATACAGGGGGCTGCCGAGCAGTACTTC
-	TRBV19	-	15	TRBJ2-3	CASSIRQANTDTQYF	TGTGCCAGTAGTATTAGACAGGCGAACACAGATACGCAGTATTTT
TRBD2	TRBV12-5	-	14	TRBJ2-1	CASGKTPGGSEQFF	TGTGCTAGTGGCAAGACACCCGGGGGGAGTGAGCAGTTCTTC
-	TRBV24-1	-	15	TRBJ1-3	CATSDMDRPGNTIYF	TGTGCCACCAGTGATATGGACAGACCCGGAAACACCATATATTTT
-	TRBV12-3/TRBV12-4	-	13	TRBJ2-7	CASSFTTDINQYF	TGTGCCAGCAGCTTTACCACAGATATAAACCAGTACTTC
-	TRBV10-3	-	14	TRBJ2-3	CAICGDEPTDTQYF	TGTGCCATCTGTGGGGACGAACCCACAGATACGCAGTATTTT
-	TRBV28	few	16	TRBJ1-3	CASKPRPAFSGNTIYF	TGTGCCAGCAAGCCCAGGCCAGCATTCTCTGGAAACACCATATATTTT
-	TRBV7-9	-	15	TRBJ1-2	CASSQSGQIFYGYTF	TGTGCCAGCAGCCAAAGCGGACAGATTTTCTATGGCTACACCTTC
-	TRBV6-2/TRBV6-3	-	14	TRBJ1-2	CAGSYADRNYGYTF	TGTGCCGGCAGTTACGCGGACAGAAACTATGGCTACACCTTC
-	TRBV30	-	12	TRBJ1-1	CAWSVGYSEAFF	TGTGCCTGGAGTGTGGGGTACAGTGAAGCTTTCTTT
TRBD1	TRBV3-1/TRBV3-2	-	16	TRBJ1-2	CASSEAGTGDGSGYTF	TGTGCCAGCAGCGAAGCCGGGACAGGGGACGGCTCTGGCTACACCTTC
-	TRBV6-4	once	13	TRBJ1-5	CASSDGLGQPQHF	TGTGCCAGCAGTGACGGGTTGGGTCAGCCCCAGCATTTT
-	TRBV28	-	17	TRBJ2-7	CASSLNLRPPQKGEQYF	TGTGCCAGCAGTTTAAACCTAAGACCCCCCCAAAAAGGGGAGCAGTACTTC